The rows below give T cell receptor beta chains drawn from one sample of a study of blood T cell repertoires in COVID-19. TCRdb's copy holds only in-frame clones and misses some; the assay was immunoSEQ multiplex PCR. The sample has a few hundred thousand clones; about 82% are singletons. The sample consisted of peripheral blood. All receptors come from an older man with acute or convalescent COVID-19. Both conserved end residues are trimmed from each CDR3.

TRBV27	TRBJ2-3	ASSYLGLAGGYDTQY
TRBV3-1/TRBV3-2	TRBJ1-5	ASSPSGEGASNQPQH
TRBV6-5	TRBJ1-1	ASRSSGTEAF
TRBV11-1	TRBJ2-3	ASSRRDRHTDTQY
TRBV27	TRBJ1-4	ASSKGRWNEKLF
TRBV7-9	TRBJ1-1	ASSFEGTILGEAF
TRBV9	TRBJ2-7	ASSETGWSYEQY
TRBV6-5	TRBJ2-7	ASSPPAGEQY
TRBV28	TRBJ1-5	ASSPPGMGNQPQH
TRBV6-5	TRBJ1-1	ASSYSRGQAF
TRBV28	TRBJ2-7	ASSRQGSSYEQY
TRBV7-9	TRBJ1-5	ASSSQGQPQH
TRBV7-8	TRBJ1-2	ASSLAMRTGVTSYGYT
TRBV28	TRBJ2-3	ASSPGTDTQY
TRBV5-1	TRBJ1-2	ASSLSTDGYT
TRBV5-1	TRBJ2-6	ASSSQGERANVLT
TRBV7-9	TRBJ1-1	ASSFPGGTEAF
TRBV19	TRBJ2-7	ASSNLGGSSYEQY
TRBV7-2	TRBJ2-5	ASSLGVAGRQETQY
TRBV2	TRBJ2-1	ASSVQGSNEQF
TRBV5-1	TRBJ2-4	ASSLDAPQGLLD
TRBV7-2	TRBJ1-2	ASSLGVRTGGDYGYT
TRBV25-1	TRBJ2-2	ASTRGTGELF
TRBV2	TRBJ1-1	ASSQGGGTEAF
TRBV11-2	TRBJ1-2	ASSFGGYYGYT
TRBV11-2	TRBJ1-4	ASSTGGRGYEKLF
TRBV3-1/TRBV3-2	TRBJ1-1	ASSQTTEAF
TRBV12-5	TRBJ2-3	ASGPDTAGDTQY
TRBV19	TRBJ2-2	ASSIATSGGTGELF
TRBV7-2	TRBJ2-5	ASSPLPALAQETQY
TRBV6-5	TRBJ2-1	ASSLTVTPYNEQF
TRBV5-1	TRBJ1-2	ASSSGQSYGYT
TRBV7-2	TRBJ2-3	ASSVRGGWGTDTQY
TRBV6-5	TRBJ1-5	ASSFEAAQPQH
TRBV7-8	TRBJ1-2	ASSLGSRGGRYGYT
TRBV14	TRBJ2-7	ASSLLTGFYEQY
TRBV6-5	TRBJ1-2	ASTPTGTTYGYT
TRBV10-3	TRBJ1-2	AISEGDRDDGYT
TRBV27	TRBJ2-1	ASSVSFGGKQF
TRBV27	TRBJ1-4	ASSYAATNEKLF
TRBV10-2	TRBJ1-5	ASSGTGKAQPQH
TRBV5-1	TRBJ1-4	ASSLATNEKLF
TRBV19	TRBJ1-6	ASSSGYNSPLH
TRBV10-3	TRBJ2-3	AISDERSTDTQY
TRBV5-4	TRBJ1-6	ASSALGGGRNSPLH
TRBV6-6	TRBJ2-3	ASSRLAGGRARTDTQY
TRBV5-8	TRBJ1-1	ASSLQQINTEAF
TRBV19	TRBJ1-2	ASSIRRGLDGYT
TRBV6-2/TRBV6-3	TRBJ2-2	ASSTPGIMDTGELF
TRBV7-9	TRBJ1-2	ASSPSWAGEGYT
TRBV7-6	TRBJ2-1	ASSFITGSSYNEQF
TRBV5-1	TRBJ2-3	ASSLGASTDTQY
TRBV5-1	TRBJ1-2	ASSPETGRPSGYT